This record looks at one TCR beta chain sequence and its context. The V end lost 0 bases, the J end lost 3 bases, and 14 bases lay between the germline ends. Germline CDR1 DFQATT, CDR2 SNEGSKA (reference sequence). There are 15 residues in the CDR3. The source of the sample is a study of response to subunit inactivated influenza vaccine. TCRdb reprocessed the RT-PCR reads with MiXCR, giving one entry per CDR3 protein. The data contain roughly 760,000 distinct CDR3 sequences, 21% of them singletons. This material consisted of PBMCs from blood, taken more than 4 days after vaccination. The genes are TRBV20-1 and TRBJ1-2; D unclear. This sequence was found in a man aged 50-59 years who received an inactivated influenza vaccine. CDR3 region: CSARDLSGEHYGYTF. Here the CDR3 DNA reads TGCAGTGCTAGAGATCTCTCCGGGGAGCACTATGGCTACACCTTC.